This note documents a single T cell receptor (beta chain) sequence. The germline gives CDR1 SGDLS, CDR2 YYNGEE. Trimming took 1 base from V and 5 from J, leaving 11 bases between them. This CDR3 has 14 amino acids. Clones were read by immunoSEQ multiplex PCR, and TCRdb kept only the in-frame ones, dropping some. Of roughly 170,000 clones listed, around 82% were seen once; the top ten hold about a sixth. The data stem from a study of blood T cell repertoires in COVID-19. The overall study: Material from acute and convalescent COVID-19 was sourced from the United States, Italy and Spain.

This receptor was identified in a man between 60 and 75 years old who had recovered from COVID-19. This rearrangement joins TRBV9 to TRBJ2-3; the D gene is possibly TRBD2 (5 bases). The source material was PBMCs or T cells enriched from blood (not recorded which). Here the CDR3 reads CASSVTLAVDTQYF. The CDR3 coding sequence is TGTGCCAGCAGCGTAACCCTAGCTGTAGATACGCAGTATTTT.